This T cell receptor beta chain was captured by sequencing in a study of blood T cell repertoires in COVID-19. On the study more broadly: PBMCs, B-cell-depleted T cells, or T cells provided the cDNA or gDNA that made up the material.

This CDR3 spans 10 amino acids. Germline V gene sequence: CDR1 MNHEY, CDR2 SVGAGI. The V end was cut by 8 bases, the J end by 5 bases, with 6 bases between. Authors' methods: From reference gene primer amplification, estimates of nucleated cell counts were derived. The assay was immunoSEQ multiplex PCR, and TCRdb's table has in-frame clones only and misses some. V, J and clone size reflect that table, while D and trimming were determined from the DNA. Here the sample spans about 240,000 clones, 65% to 85% being singletons. The sequence was collected from a human donor in a cohort sampled during active COVID-19. Sequencing used peripheral blood. The chain carries TRBV6-5 and TRBJ2-5, with D possibly being TRBD2 (6 bases). CDR3 sequence: CASGGETQYF. In nucleotides, the CDR3 is TGTGCCAGCGGGGGGGAGACCCAGTACTTC.